The clone carrying this TCR beta chain appeared a few times. These data come from a study of blood T cell repertoires in COVID-19. About the research overall: Both acute and convalescent COVID-19 samples were obtained from the United States, Italy and Spain. PBMCs, B-cell-depleted T cells, or T cells provided the cDNA or gDNA that made up the material.

The CDR3 has 15 residues. V lost 6 bases to trimming and J lost 4 bases; unmatched junction nucleotides: 9. CDR1 and CDR2 from the germline V gene are LGHNA and YSLEER. Original processing notes: Estimates of nucleated cell counts were drawn from the amplification of reference gene primers. The protocol was immunoSEQ multiplex PCR, while the TCRdb copy is restricted to in-frame clones and leaves out a portion. For V, J and clone size, that table is used; D and trimming come from the DNA. The sample has 250,000 to 350,000 clones; roughly 85% are singletons. The sample was peripheral blood. The sequence came from a woman aged 25 to 45 with active or convalescent COVID-19. V is TRBV4-3 and J is TRBJ1-3, with TRBD1 matching over 7 bases. In DNA, the CDR3 is TGCGCCAGCAGTTCGACAGGGACAAACGGAAACACCATATATTTT. This translates into CASSSTGTNGNTIYF.